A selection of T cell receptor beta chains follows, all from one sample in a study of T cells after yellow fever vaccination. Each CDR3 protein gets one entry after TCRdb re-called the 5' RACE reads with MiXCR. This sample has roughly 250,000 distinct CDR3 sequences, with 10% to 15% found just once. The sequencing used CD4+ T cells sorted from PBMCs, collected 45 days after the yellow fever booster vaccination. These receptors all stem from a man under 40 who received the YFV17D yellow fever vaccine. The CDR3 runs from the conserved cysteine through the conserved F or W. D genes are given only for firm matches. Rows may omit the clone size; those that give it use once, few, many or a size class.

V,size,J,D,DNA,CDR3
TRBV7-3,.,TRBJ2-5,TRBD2,TGTGCCAGCAGCCGTGGGACTAGCGGGGAAGAGACCCAGTACTTC,CASSRGTSGEETQYF
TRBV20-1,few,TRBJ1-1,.,TGCAGTGCTATAGTATCGGTGAACACTGAAGCTTTCTTT,CSAIVSVNTEAFF
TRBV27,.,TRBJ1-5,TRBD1,TGTGCCAGCAGTTTTCGGACAGGGGGAGATCAGCCCCAGCATTTT,CASSFRTGGDQPQHF
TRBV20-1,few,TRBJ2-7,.,TGCAGTGCCAGGCGGTTTAGCGGCTCCTACGAGCAGTACTTC,CSARRFSGSYEQYF
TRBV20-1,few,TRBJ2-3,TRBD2,TGCAGTGCTAGTAAAGCGGGAGGGCGTGGTACAGATACGCAGTATTTT,CSASKAGGRGTDTQYF
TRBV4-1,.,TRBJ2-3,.,TGCGCCAGCAGCCAAGGCCTGCCGGATACGCAGTATTTT,CASSQGLPDTQYF
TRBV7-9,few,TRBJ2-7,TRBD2,TGTGCCAGCAGCCTGACTAGCGGGAGTTCCCACTACGAGCAGTACTTC,CASSLTSGSSHYEQYF
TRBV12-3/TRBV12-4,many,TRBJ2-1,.,TGTGCCAGCAGTTGGGCGGGGGAGCAGTTCTTC,CASSWAGEQFF
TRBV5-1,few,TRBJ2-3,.,TGCGCCAGCAACAACCAGTCTTGGGGTACGCAGTATTTT,CASNNQSWGTQYF
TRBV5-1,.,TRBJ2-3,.,TGCGCCAGCAGCACGCCTTCTAGCACAGATACGCAGTATTTT,CASSTPSSTDTQYF
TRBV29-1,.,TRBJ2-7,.,TGCAGCGTTGACCGGGGTTACGAGCAGTACTTC,CSVDRGYEQYF
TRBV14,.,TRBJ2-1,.,TGTGCCAGCAGCCAAGCCCGTTACAATGAGCAGTTCTTC,CASSQARYNEQFF
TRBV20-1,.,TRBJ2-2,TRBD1,TGCAGTGCTAACAGGGGGCAGGGGACCGGGGAGCTGTTTTTT,CSANRGQGTGELFF
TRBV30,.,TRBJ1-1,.,TGTGCCTGGTGCAGACGGGGGGGAACTGAAGCTTTCTTT,CAWCRRGGTEAFF
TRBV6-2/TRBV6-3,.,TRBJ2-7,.,TGTGCCAGCAACCCCACAGAGACCTACGAGCAGTACTTC,CASNPTETYEQYF
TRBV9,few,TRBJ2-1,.,TGTGCCAGCAGCCCGGGCCAGTACAATGAGCAGTTCTTC,CASSPGQYNEQFF
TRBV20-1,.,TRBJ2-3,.,TGCAGTGCTAACCCAAACAGCCTCAGTGGGACGCAGTATTTT,CSANPNSLSGTQYF
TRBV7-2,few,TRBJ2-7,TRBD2,TGTGCCAGCAGCCCAGCCGCCCAGCGGGGATACGAGCAGTACTTC,CASSPAAQRGYEQYF
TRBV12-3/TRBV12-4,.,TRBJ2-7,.,TGTGCCAGCAGCCCCAAGGGTCCTTACGAGCAGTACTTC,CASSPKGPYEQYF
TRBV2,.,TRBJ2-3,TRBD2,TGTGCCAGCAGTGTGGGGACTAGCGGCTCCGAGGCGCAGTATTTT,CASSVGTSGSEAQYF
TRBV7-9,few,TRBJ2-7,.,TGTGCCAGCGCTTGGGGGGTAACAGCCTACGAGCAGTACTTC,CASAWGVTAYEQYF
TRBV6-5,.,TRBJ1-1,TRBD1,TGTGCCAGCAGTTACTCGGGACAGGGAGGAACTGAAGCTTTCTTT,CASSYSGQGGTEAFF
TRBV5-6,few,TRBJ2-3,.,TGTGCCAGCAGCTTGCCACAGAGCACAGATACGCAGTATTTT,CASSLPQSTDTQYF
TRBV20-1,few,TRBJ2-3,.,TGCAGTGTGGCCCGGGCCCGACAAACAGATACGCAGTATTTT,CSVARARQTDTQYF
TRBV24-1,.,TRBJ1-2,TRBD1,TGTGCCACCAGTACCGGGACAGGGGTTGGCTATGGCTACACCTTC,CATSTGTGVGYGYTF
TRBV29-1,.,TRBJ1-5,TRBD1,TGCAGCGTTGTAGTGGGGACAGCCAATCAGCCCCAGCATTTT,CSVVVGTANQPQHF
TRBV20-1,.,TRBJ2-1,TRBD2,TGCAGTGCTAGAGAGGGACTAGCGGGATACAGCAATGAGCAGTTCTTC,CSAREGLAGYSNEQFF
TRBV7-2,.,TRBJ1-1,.,TGTGCCAGCAGCTTAGGGCCGGGGTGGGCTGAAGCTTTCTTT,CASSLGPGWAEAFF
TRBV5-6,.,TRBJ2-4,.,TGTGCCAGCAGCTTGACAGGGAGGGCCAAAAACATTCAGTACTTC,CASSLTGRAKNIQYF
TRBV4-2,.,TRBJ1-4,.,TGTGCCAGCAGCCGAAACGGGGGGAGGTATTCCGAAAAACTGTTTTTT,CASSRNGGRYSEKLFF
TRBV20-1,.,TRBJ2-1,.,TGCAGTGCTAGAATCCGGGTCAATGAGCAGTTCTTC,CSARIRVNEQFF
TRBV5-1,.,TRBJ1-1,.,TGCGCCAGCAGCTATGCAAGGAACACTGAAGCTTTCTTT,CASSYARNTEAFF
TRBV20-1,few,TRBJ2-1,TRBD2,TGCAGTGCTGGAAGAAGCGGGGTTTGGAATGAGCAGTTCTTC,CSAGRSGVWNEQFF
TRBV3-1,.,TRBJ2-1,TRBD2,TGTGCCAGCAGCCAAGATGTAGGCCTAGCGGGAAACAATGAGCAGTTCTTC,CASSQDVGLAGNNEQFF
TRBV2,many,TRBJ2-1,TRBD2,TGTGCCAGCAGTCTGACTAGCTCTGCTGAGCAGTTCTTC,CASSLTSSAEQFF
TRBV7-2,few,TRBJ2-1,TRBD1,TGTGCCAGCAACACTAGACAGGGGTTGGGCAATGAGCAGTTCTTC,CASNTRQGLGNEQFF
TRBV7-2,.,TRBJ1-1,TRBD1,TGTGCCAGCAGCCGAGACAGGGTTAACACTGAAGCTTTCTTT,CASSRDRVNTEAFF
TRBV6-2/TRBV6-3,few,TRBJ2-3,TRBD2,TGTGCCAGCAGTTACGCTCTAGCGGAACCCACAGATACGCAGTATTTT,CASSYALAEPTDTQYF
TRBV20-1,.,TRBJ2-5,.,TGCAGTGCCGCCAGTCCCCCTAGTTATGAGACCCAGTACTTC,CSAASPPSYETQYF
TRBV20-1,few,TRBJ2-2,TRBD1,TGCAGTGCCAGGACAGGGTGGACCGGGGAGCTGTTTTTT,CSARTGWTGELFF
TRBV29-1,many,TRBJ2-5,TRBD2,TGCAGCGGAACCGGGACTAGCGGACTTCAAGAGACCCAGTACTTC,CSGTGTSGLQETQYF
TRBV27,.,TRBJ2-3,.,TGTGCCAGCAGTTTTAGGCCCCCGCGAGCAGATACGCAGTATTTT,CASSFRPPRADTQYF